At least ten counts were recorded for the clone carrying this T cell receptor beta chain. Its antigen is unknown. The data are from a study of T cells after yellow fever vaccination. Across the study: Any fraction with a low cell number was prepared using SMART-Seq v4 Ultra Low Input.

In making TCR cDNA, 5'RACE template switching added a universal primer site and UMIs to it. In TCRdb, the 5' RACE reads were re-called with MiXCR into one record per CDR3 protein. Of about 220,000 distinct CDR3 sequences in the sample, about 3% were seen once. General study results and limits: Subsequent booster samples again held most clones from primary vaccination (more than 95% CD4, about 90% CD8).

The CDR3 sequence is 13 residues long. CDR1 is SQVTM, CDR2 ANQGSEA, per germline. The V and J ends lost 7 bases and 4 bases respectively, with 14 bases between them. The sample was CD4+ T cells sorted from PBMCs, taken 10 days after the yellow fever booster vaccination. The rearrangement joins TRBV29-1 to TRBJ2-1; TRBD1 might be the D (6 bases). The source of this sequence is a man in his late teens or twenties who received the YFV17D yellow fever vaccine. CDR3 region: CSANREIYNEQFF. DNA of the CDR3: TGCAGCGCCAACAGGGAGATATACAATGAGCAGTTCTTC.